This TCR beta chain was captured in a study of blood T cell repertoires in COVID-19. Study-level information: Acute and convalescent COVID-19 specimens originated in the United States, Italy and Spain. The analysed material was cDNA or gDNA that came from T cells, B-cell-depleted T cells, or PBMCs.

Profiling relied on immunoSEQ multiplex PCR, and the TCRdb table lists in-frame clones only, not all of them. The sample comprises approximately 200,000 clones, around 84% of which are singletons, and roughly 5.3% rests with the top ten. The V segment lost 0 bases and the J segment 5 bases; nucleotides outside the gene matches: 7. Germline V gene data show CDR1 as LGHNA and CDR2 as YSLEER. The CDR3 is 17 residues long. This clone was recorded once. Sample: peripheral blood. The TCR was taken from an older woman who had recovered from COVID-19. This chain links TRBV4-3 with TRBJ2-7; 13 nucleotides match TRBD2. The chain's CDR3 is CASSQDPGLAGRDEQYF. The DNA of the CDR3 is TGCGCCAGCAGCCAAGATCCGGGACTAGCGGGGAGAGACGAGCAGTACTTC.